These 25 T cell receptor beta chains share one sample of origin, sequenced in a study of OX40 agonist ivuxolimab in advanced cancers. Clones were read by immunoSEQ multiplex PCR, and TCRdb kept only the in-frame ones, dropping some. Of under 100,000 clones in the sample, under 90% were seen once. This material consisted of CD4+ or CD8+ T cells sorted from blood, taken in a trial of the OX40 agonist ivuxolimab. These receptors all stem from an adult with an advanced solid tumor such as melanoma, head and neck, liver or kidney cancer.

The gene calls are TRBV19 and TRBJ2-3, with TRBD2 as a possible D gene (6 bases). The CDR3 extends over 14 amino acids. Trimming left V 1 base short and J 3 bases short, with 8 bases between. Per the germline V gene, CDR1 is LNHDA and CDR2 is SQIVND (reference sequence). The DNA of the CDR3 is TGTGCCAGTAGTATAGGCCTAGCGACAGATACGCAGTATTTT. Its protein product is CASSIGLATDTQYF.

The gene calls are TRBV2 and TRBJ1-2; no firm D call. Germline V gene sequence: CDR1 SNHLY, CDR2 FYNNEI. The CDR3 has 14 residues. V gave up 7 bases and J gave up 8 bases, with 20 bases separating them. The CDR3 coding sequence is TGTGCCAGCAACCGGGGAGAGTATCGTGAGGGCTACACCTTC. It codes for CASNRGEYREGYTF.

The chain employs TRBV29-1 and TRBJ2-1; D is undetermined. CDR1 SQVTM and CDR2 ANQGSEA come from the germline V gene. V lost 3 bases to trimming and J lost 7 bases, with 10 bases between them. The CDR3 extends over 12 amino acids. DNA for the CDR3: TGCAGCGTTGATTTTCGGCAAAATGAGCAGTTCTTC. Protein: CSVDFRQNEQFF.

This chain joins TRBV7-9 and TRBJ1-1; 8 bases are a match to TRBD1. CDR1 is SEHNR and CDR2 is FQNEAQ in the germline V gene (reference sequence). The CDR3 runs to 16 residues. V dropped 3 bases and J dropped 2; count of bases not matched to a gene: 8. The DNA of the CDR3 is TGTGCCAGCAGCTTGGACAGGGAGAGGATCAACACTGAAGCTTTCTTT. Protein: CASSLDRERINTEAFF.

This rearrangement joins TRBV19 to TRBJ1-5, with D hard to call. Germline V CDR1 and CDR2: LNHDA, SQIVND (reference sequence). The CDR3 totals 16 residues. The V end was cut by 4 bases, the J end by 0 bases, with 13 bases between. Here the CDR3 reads CASSTPGKASNQPQHF. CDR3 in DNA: TGTGCCAGTAGTACCCCCGGGAAGGCTAGCAATCAGCCCCAGCATTTT.

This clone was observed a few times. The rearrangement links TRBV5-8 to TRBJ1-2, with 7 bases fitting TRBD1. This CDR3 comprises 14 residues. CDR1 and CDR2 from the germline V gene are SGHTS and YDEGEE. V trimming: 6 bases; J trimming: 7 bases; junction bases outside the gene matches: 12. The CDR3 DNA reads TGTGCCAGCACCCCCCGACAGGGATCTTCTGGCTACACCTTC. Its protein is CASTPRQGSSGYTF.

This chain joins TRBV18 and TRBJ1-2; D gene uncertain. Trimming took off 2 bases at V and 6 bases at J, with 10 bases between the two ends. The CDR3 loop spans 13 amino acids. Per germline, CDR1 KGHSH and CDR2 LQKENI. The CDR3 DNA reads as TGTGCCAGCTCACCAGGAGGAAACAATGGCTACACCTTC. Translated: CASSPGGNNGYTF.

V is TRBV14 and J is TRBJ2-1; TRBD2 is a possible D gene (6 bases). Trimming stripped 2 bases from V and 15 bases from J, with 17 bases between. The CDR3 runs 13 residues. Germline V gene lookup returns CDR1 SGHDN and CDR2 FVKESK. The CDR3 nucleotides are TGTGCCAGCAGCCAACCTCCGTCTAGCGCCAGGTTCTTC. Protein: CASSQPPSSARFF.

The CDR3 sequence is CASSYRDRERSGGANVLTF. The CDR3 DNA is TGTGCCAGCAGCTACCGGGACAGGGAGCGATCGGGAGGGGCCAACGTCCTGACTTTC. The genes are TRBV13 and TRBJ2-6; 9 bases are a match to TRBD1. Germline assignment: CDR1 PRHDT and CDR2 FYEKMQ (reference sequence). The CDR3 consists of 19 residues. J gave up 4 bases and V 4 bases, and 14 bases lay outside the gene matches.

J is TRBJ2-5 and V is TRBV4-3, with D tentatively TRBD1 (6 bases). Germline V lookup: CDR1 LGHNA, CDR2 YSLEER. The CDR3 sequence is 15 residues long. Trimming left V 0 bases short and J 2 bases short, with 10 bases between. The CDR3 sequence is CASSQEEGQQETQYF. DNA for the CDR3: TGCGCCAGCAGCCAAGAAGAGGGACAACAAGAGACCCAGTACTTC.

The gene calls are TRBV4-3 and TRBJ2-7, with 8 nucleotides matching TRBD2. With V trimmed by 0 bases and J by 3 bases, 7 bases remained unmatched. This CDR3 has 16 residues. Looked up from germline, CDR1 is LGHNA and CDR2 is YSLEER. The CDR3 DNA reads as TGCGCCAGCAGCCAAGATCGGGAGGGCGTCCTCTACGAGCAGTACTTC. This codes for CASSQDREGVLYEQYF.

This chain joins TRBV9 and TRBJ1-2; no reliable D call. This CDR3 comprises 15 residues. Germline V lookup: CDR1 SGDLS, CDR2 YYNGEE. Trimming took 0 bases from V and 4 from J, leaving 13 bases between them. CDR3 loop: CASSVGPTLGYGYTF. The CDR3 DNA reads TGTGCCAGCAGCGTAGGACCCACACTGGGCTATGGCTACACCTTC. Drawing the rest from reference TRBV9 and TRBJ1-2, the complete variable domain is DSGVTQTPKHLITATGQRVTLRCSPRSGDLSVYWYQQSLDQGLQFLIQYYNGEERAKGNILERFSAQQFPDLHSELNLSSLELGDSALYFCASSVGPTLGYGYTFGSGTRLTVV.

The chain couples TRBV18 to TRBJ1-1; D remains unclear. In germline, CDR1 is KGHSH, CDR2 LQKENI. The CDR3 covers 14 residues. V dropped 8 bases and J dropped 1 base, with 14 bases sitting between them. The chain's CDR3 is CASQAEAANTEAFF. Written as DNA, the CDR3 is TGTGCCAGCCAGGCTGAAGCCGCGAACACTGAAGCTTTCTTT. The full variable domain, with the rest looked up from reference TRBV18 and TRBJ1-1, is NAGVMQNPRHLVRRRGQEARLRCSPMKGHSHVYWYRQLPEEGLKFMVYLQKENIIDESGMPKERFSAEFPKEGPSILRIQQVVRGDSAAYFCASQAEAANTEAFFGQGTRLTVV.

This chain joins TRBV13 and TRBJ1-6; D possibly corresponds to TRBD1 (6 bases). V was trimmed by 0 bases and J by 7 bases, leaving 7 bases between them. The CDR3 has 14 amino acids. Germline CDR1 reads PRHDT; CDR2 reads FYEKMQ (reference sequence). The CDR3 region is CASSLGQGNSPLHF. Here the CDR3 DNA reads TGTGCCAGCAGCTTAGGGCAGGGGAATTCACCCCTCCACTTT.

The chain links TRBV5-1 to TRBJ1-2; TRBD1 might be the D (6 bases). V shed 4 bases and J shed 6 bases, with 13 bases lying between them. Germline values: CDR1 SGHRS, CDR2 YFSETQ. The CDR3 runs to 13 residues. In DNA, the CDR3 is TGCGCCAGCAGCCTCACAGGGTGGGATGGCTACACCTTC. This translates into CASSLTGWDGYTF.

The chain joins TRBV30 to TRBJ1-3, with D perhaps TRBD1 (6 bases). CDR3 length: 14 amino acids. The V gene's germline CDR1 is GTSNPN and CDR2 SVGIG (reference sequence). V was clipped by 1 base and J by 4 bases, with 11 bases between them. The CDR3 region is CAWSAYRAGNTIYF. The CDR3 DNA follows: TGTGCCTGGAGTGCGTACAGGGCCGGAAACACCATATATTTT.

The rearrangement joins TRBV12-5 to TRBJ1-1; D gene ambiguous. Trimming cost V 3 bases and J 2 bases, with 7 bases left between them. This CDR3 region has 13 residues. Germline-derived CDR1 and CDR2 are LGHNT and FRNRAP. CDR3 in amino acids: CASGFGGNTEAFF. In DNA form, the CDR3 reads TGTGCTAGTGGTTTCGGAGGAAACACTGAAGCTTTCTTT.

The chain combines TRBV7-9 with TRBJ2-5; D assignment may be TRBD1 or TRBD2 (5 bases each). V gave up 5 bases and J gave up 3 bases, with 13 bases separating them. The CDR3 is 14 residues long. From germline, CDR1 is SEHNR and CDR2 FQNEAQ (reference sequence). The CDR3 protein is CASSPGAGKETQYF. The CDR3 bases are TGTGCCAGCAGCCCCGGGGCAGGGAAAGAGACCCAGTACTTC.

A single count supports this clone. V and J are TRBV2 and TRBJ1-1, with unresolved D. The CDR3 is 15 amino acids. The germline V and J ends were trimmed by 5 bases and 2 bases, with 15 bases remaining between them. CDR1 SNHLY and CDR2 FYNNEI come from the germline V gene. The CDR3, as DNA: TGTGCCAGCAGTCCTACACGAAGGGTAAACACTGAAGCTTTCTTT. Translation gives CASSPTRRVNTEAFF.

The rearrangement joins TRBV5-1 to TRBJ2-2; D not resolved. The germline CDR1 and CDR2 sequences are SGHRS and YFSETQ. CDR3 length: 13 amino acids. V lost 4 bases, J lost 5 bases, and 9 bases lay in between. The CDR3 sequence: CASSPGLTGELFF. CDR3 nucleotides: TGCGCCAGCAGCCCTGGTCTTACCGGGGAGCTGTTTTTT.

For the CDR3, the DNA is TGTGCCAGCAGCGTAGGTGGTGGGTCAGGCTATGGCTACACCTTC. Amino acid sequence: CASSVGGGSGYGYTF. The J gene is TRBJ1-2, the V gene TRBV9; no clear D gene. The CDR3 spans 15 residues. Germline V gene data show CDR1 as SGDLS and CDR2 as YYNGEE. The ends were cut back, 0 bases at V and 4 bases at J, with 13 bases in the middle.

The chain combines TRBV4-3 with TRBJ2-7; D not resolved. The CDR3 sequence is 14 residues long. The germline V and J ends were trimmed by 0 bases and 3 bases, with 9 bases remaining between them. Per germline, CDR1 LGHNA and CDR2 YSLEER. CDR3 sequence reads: CASSQDLLFYEQYF. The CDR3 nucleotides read TGCGCCAGCAGCCAAGATTTACTTTTCTACGAGCAGTACTTC.

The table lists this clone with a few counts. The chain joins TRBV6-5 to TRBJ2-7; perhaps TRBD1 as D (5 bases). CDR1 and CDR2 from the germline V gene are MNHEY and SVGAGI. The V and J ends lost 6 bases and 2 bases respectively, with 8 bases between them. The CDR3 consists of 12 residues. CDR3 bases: TGTGCCAGCAGGGACACAACCTACGAGCAGTACTTC. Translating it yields CASRDTTYEQYF.

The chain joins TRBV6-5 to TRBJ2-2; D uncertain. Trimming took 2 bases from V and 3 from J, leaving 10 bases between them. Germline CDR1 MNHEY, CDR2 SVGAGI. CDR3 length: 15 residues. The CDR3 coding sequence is TGTGCCAGCAGTTACGTAGCTGGGGACACCGGGGAGCTGTTTTTT. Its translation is CASSYVAGDTGELFF.

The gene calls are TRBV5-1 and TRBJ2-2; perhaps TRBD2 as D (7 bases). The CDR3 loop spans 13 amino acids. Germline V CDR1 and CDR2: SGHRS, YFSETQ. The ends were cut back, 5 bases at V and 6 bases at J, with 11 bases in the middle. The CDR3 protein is CASSRGGAGELFF. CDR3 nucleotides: TGCGCCAGCAGTCGAGGGGGGGCCGGGGAGCTGTTTTTT. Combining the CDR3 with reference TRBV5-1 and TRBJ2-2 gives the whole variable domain KAGVTQTPRYLIKTRGQQVTLSCSPISGHRSVSWYQQTPGQGLQFLFEYFSETQRNKGNFPGRFSGRQFSNSRSEMNVSTLELGDSALYLCASSRGGAGELFFGEGSRLTVL.